Listed below are T cell receptor beta chains from one sample, sequenced in a study of blood T cells in healthy people across ages. Using its own MiXCR run on the 5' RACE reads, TCRdb lists one record per CDR3 protein. The sample lists 1 million or so distinct CDR3 sequences; under 45% were seen once. Sequences were obtained from blood. All receptors come from a woman between 55 and 75 years old in good health. CDR3s include the opening cysteine and the closing phenylalanine or tryptophan. A D gene is named only where the DNA matches it firmly. A row's size may be missing; if present it is once, few, many or a size class.

D gene	J gene	V gene	CDR3 length	clone size	CDR3 DNA	CDR3 protein
TRBD2	TRBJ2-3	TRBV7-3	18	NA	TGTGCCAGCAGCCACTCGGAGGGACTAGCGGGAGGAACAGATACGCAGTATTTT	CASSHSEGLAGGTDTQYF
NA	TRBJ2-5	TRBV20-1	14	NA	TGCAGTGCTAGACCCGACAGGGAGGACAGGACCCAGTACTTC	CSARPDREDRTQYF
NA	TRBJ1-4	TRBV5-1	14	NA	TGCGCCGTCACCTGGGACATCTCTAATGAAAAACTGTTTTTT	CAVTWDISNEKLFF
TRBD2	TRBJ2-1	TRBV9	15	NA	TGTGCCAGCAGCGTCCTAGCGGGAGGTTCTAATGAGCAGTTCTTC	CASSVLAGGSNEQFF
NA	TRBJ2-6	TRBV7-9	17	NA	TGTGCCAGCAGCCCCGACACAACCCTCTCTGGGGCCAACGTCCTGACTTTC	CASSPDTTLSGANVLTF
NA	TRBJ1-1	TRBV29-1	14	few	TGCAGCGTTGAGGGGCCCATCCCGAACACTGAAGCTTTCTTT	CSVEGPIPNTEAFF
NA	TRBJ2-1	TRBV20-1	11	many	TGCAGTGGGGGAAAGCCGGGAGTGCAGTTCTTC	CSGGKPGVQFF
NA	TRBJ1-5	TRBV12-3/TRBV12-4	15	many	TGTGCCAGCAGTTTATTGCAGGAGAGCAATCAGCCCCAGCATTTT	CASSLLQESNQPQHF
NA	TRBJ2-5	TRBV14	14	NA	TGTGCCAGCAGCCCCTGGACAGCATACGGGACCCAGTACTTC	CASSPWTAYGTQYF
NA	TRBJ2-3	TRBV4-1	15	NA	TGCGCCAGCAGCCAAGACGGGACGCGCACAGATACGCAGTATTTT	CASSQDGTRTDTQYF
NA	TRBJ2-4	TRBV27	16	few	TGTGCCAGCAGTGGCGGGACCGCACTAGCCAAAAACATTCAGTACTTC	CASSGGTALAKNIQYF
NA	TRBJ1-6	TRBV27	15	NA	TGTGCCAGCAGTTCGCGCGGGGCCCGGGGATCACCCCTCCACTTT	CASSSRGARGSPLHF
NA	TRBJ2-1	TRBV5-1	15	NA	TGCGCCAGCAGCTCGCGGTCAGCAGGAGTGTTTGAGCAGTTCTTC	CASSSRSAGVFEQFF
NA	TRBJ2-5	TRBV12-3/TRBV12-4	13	NA	TGTGCCAGCAGGCGTTTTGGGTGGGAGACCCAGTACTTC	CASRRFGWETQYF
NA	TRBJ2-7	TRBV11-2	16	NA	TGTGCCAGCAGCTTAGAGGGGGAGAGTAGGTCCTACGAGCAGTACTTC	CASSLEGESRSYEQYF
NA	TRBJ1-6	TRBV27	15	once	TGTGCCAGCAGCCACCATGCCGGCGCGGAGACACCCCTCCACTTT	CASSHHAGAETPLHF
NA	TRBJ2-5	TRBV5-1	16	many	TGCGCCAGCAGTTCTCAGGGGTTGGGTAACCAAGAGACCCAGTACTTC	CASSSQGLGNQETQYF
NA	TRBJ1-2	TRBV13	11	NA	TGTGCCAGCAGCTCCCTACAGGGATACACCTTC	CASSSLQGYTF
TRBD1	TRBJ2-3	TRBV15	15	few	TGTGCCACCAGCAGGAGGACAGGATTCACAGATACGCAGTATTTT	CATSRRTGFTDTQYF
TRBD2	TRBJ2-7	TRBV12-3/TRBV12-4	14	NA	TGTGCCAGCAGGCTGGGACTAGCTGCCGACGAGCAGTACTTC	CASRLGLAADEQYF
NA	TRBJ2-7	TRBV29-1	14	few	TGCAGCGTTGAAGTTCGAGACAGTTCTTACGAGCAGTACTTC	CSVEVRDSSYEQYF
NA	TRBJ2-1	TRBV27	13	NA	TGTGCCAGCAGTCCCCGCTCGAACAATGAGCAGTTCTTC	CASSPRSNNEQFF
NA	TRBJ2-5	TRBV10-3	13	few	TGTGCCACCCGGTCGGAGAATCCAGAGACCCAGTACTTC	CATRSENPETQYF
NA	TRBJ1-2	TRBV6-2/TRBV6-3	12	NA	TGTGCCAGCAGTTACGAGAGCTATGGCTACACCTTC	CASSYESYGYTF
TRBD2	TRBJ2-7	TRBV28	15	NA	TGTGCCAGCAGAACGCTAGCGGGACAAGGTAACGAGCAGTACTTC	CASRTLAGQGNEQYF
NA	TRBJ2-7	TRBV4-1	15	few	TGCGCCAGCAGCCATGGGACCTTTGGTGCTTACGAGCAGTACTTC	CASSHGTFGAYEQYF
NA	TRBJ2-5	TRBV6-1	16	NA	TGTGCCAGCAGTCCCCGATTAGCAGACTCCCAAGAGACCCAGTACTTC	CASSPRLADSQETQYF
TRBD2	TRBJ2-7	TRBV20-1	15	NA	TGCAGTGCTAGTAAAGGGACTAGCGGTTCCGACGAGCAGTACTTC	CSASKGTSGSDEQYF
NA	TRBJ1-2	TRBV28	12	NA	TGTGCCAGCAGCGTGGCGCCCTCTCGCTACACCTTC	CASSVAPSRYTF
NA	TRBJ2-1	TRBV11-1	13	NA	TGTGCCAGCAGCATCCGGCGGCTCAGTGAGCAGTTCTTC	CASSIRRLSEQFF
NA	TRBJ2-5	TRBV12-3/TRBV12-4	12	NA	TGTGCCAGCACCCTCAACCAAGAGACCCAGTACTTC	CASTLNQETQYF
NA	TRBJ2-7	TRBV7-2	14	NA	TGTGCCAGCAGCCGCCGACCTGGAACCTACGAGCAGTACTTC	CASSRRPGTYEQYF
NA	TRBJ2-7	TRBV30	12	NA	TGTGCCTGGAGAGGGGGAACCTACGAGCAGTACTTC	CAWRGGTYEQYF
NA	TRBJ2-1	TRBV9	15	NA	TGTGCCAGCAGCGCCCGGGACTCACCCTACAATGAGCAGTTCTTC	CASSARDSPYNEQFF
NA	TRBJ2-1	TRBV20-1	14	NA	TGCAGTGCTAGGAGAGCAGCCACCTACAATGAGCAGTTCTTC	CSARRAATYNEQFF
NA	TRBJ2-5	TRBV6-1	13	NA	TGTGCCAGCAAGGTTTACAGGGCGGAGACCCAGTACTTC	CASKVYRAETQYF
NA	TRBJ1-2	TRBV29-1	13	NA	TGCAGCGTTGAATTGGTATTCGGCTATGGCTACACCTTC	CSVELVFGYGYTF
TRBD2	TRBJ2-5	TRBV7-6	16	few	TGTGCCAGCAGCCCCACCTCCGGGACTAGCGGGAAAACCCAGTACTTC	CASSPTSGTSGKTQYF
TRBD1	TRBJ1-2	TRBV30	12	NA	TGTGCCTGGGGGACAGATGGCTACGGCTACACCTTC	CAWGTDGYGYTF
NA	TRBJ2-7	TRBV28	15	few	TGTGCCAGCAGTTTAGACTCCTGGCGGGGTTCCGAGCAGTACTTC	CASSLDSWRGSEQYF
TRBD1	TRBJ2-7	TRBV10-3	12	many	TGTGCCACCGGGACAGGGGACTACGAGCAGTACTTC	CATGTGDYEQYF
TRBD1	TRBJ2-7	TRBV6-5	15	few	TGTGCCAGCAGTTACCTTCGGGACAGAACAAACGAGCAGTACTTC	CASSYLRDRTNEQYF
NA	TRBJ2-2	TRBV20-1	14	NA	TGCAGTGCCGCTCTGGGGACTTACACCGGGGAGCTGTTTTTT	CSAALGTYTGELFF
NA	TRBJ2-1	TRBV27	14	NA	TGTGCCAGCGGCATTGACAGGTACAACAATGAGCAGTTCTTC	CASGIDRYNNEQFF
NA	TRBJ2-5	TRBV7-9	15	NA	TGTGCCAGCAGCACCCGAATGGGGCTCGCGGAGACCCAGTACTTC	CASSTRMGLAETQYF
TRBD1	TRBJ2-5	TRBV5-1	14	NA	TGCGCCAGCAGCTTGGAGGGACAGGGGCGGACCCAGTACTTC	CASSLEGQGRTQYF
TRBD2	TRBJ2-5	TRBV20-1	14	NA	TGCAGTGCTAGATTGGGGACTAGTGGCAATGAGCAGTACTTC	CSARLGTSGNEQYF